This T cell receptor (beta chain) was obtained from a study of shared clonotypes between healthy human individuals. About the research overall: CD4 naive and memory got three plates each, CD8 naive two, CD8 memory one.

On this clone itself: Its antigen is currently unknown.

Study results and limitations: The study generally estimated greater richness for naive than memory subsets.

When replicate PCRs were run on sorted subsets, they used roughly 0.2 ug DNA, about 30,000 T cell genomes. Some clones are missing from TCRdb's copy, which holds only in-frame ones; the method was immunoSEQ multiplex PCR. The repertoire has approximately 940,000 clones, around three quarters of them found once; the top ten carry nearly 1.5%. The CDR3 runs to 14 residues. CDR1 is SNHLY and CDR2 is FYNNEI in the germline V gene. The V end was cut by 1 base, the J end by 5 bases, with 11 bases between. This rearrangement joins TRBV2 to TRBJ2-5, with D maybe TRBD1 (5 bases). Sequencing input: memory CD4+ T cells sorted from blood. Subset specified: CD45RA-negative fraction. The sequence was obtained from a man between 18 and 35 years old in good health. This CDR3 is CASSEGQLPETQYF. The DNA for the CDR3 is TGTGCCAGCAGTGAAGGACAGTTACCGGAGACCCAGTACTTC.